Listed here is a single TCR beta chain. The data were obtained in a study of T cell responses to AZD1222 COVID-19 vaccine. Sequencing used immunoSEQ multiplex PCR; TCRdb keeps in-frame clones, though not all of them. In the table there are tens of thousands of clones, 75% to 90% of which are singletons. This material consisted of peripheral blood, taken on day 0 of AZD1222 vaccination. The receptor was derived from an adult in good health.

This CDR3 is CASSLISAKSGSAYNEQFF. The CDR3 DNA follows: TGTGCCAGCAGCCTGATTTCGGCAAAAAGCGGGAGTGCCTACAATGAGCAGTTCTTC. The rearrangement joins TRBV4-2 to TRBJ2-1; 8 positions match TRBD2. Germline CDR1 reads LGHNA; CDR2 reads YNFKEQ. The length of the CDR3 is 19 residues. V was pared by 4 bases and J by 2 bases, with 16 bases of the junction left unmatched.